This TCR beta chain derives from a study of T cells in Graves' hyperthyroidism and ophthalmopathy. Whole-study context: Before treatment of any kind, peripheral blood was taken at initial diagnosis. The study's findings and limits: Before onset, by a median of approximately 5.9 months, the model predicted ophthalmopathy. Blood also carried most thyroid clonotypes expanded above 0.001.

There were TCR beta CDR3 regions amplified from RNA transcripts. The TCR CDR3 first-round RT-PCR relied on the HTBI primer set. MiXCR, run by TCRdb on the multiplex PCR reads, gives a single entry per CDR3 protein. The sample lists over 250,000 distinct CDR3 sequences, less than 30% occurring once. This clonotype occurred many times. The antigen is not known. The clonotype comes from a man between 40 and 49 years old with Graves' hyperthyroidism that later progressed to Graves' ophthalmopathy. The material sequenced was blood.

The CDR3, as DNA: TGTGCCAGCTCACCACCGGGACAGAACGATCAGCCCCAGCATTTT. Translation gives CASSPPGQNDQPQHF. The V gene is TRBV18, the J gene TRBJ1-5; 7 nucleotides match TRBD1. Trimming took 0 bases from V and 5 from J; bases not matched to a gene: 4. The CDR3 is 15 amino acids. From germline, CDR1 is KGHSH and CDR2 LQKENI.